This T cell receptor beta chain comes out of a study of cytomegalovirus exposure and HLA in healthy donors. Overall study: It was reported in a later analysis that the 100 to 150 validation repertoires used the same platform as the approximately 600 first-cohort repertoires. Study-wide points: The listing of 150 to 200 TCR beta chains classed them as cytomegalovirus-associated. Published work reported that the classifier diagnosed cytomegalovirus status with high specificity and sensitivity.

Deletions cut 2 bases from V and 9 bases from J, with 22 bases between. The CDR3 is 16 amino acids. Per germline, CDR1 MNHEY and CDR2 SMNVEV (reference sequence). Note on this clone: Its antigen remains unidentified.

Using immunoSEQ multiplex PCR, the repertoire was profiled, and TCRdb retains in-frame clones only, with some absent. Of 200,000 to 300,000 clones listed, around 85% are singletons. Material for sequencing was PBMCs. This chain links TRBV27 with TRBJ2-5, with TRBD2 as a possible D gene (6 bases). This receptor was taken from a woman aged 25-40 years in good health and CMV-seropositive. The CDR3 region has the DNA TGTGCCAGCAGTTTACGGGGGACCAATTCTGTAGGGGCCCAGTACTTC. This gives the protein CASSLRGTNSVGAQYF.